The 20 T cell receptor beta chains below all came from one sample that was sequenced in a study of glioma-infiltrating T cells. TCR alpha and beta CDR3 regions were amplified from RNA using iRepertoire nested multiplex PCR. TCRdb itself ran the multiplex PCR reads through MiXCR, one entry per CDR3 protein. The data contain fewer than 200,000 distinct CDR3 sequences, over 40% of them singletons. Source material: glioma tissue, nonneoplastic brain tissue, or PBMCs (not recorded which). The receptors here all came from a human donor with low-grade glioma or glioblastoma, undergoing nonglioma brain surgery, or in good health (not recorded which).

Comment on this clonotype: A much larger clone lies one base from this, so it may be a read error. The genes are TRBV2 and TRBJ1-5, with D hard to call. V was trimmed by 4 bases and J by 6 bases, leaving 7 bases between them. The germline V gene encodes CDR1 SNHLY and CDR2 FYNNEI. CDR3 length: 12 amino acids. This CDR3 is CASSGNVQPQHF. The DNA for the CDR3 is TGTGCCAGCAGTGGAAACGTTCAGCCCCAGCATTTT.

This clonotype was picked up a small number of times. This chain links TRBV7-3 with TRBJ2-5; no reliable D call. Looked up from germline, CDR1 is SGHTA and CDR2 is FQGTGA. This CDR3 comprises 15 residues. V dropped 2 bases and J dropped 5 bases, with 15 bases sitting between them. The CDR3 nucleotides are TGTGCCAGCAGCTTATTTCATGGGCCTCCGGAGACCCAGTACTTC. This encodes CASSLFHGPPETQYF.

Of note for this clonotype: This may be a read error, as it is one base from a much larger clone. V usage is TRBV11-2 and J usage is TRBJ1-1; the D is unclear. The germline V gene encodes CDR1 SGHAT and CDR2 FQNNGV. This CDR3 spans 13 amino acids. The CDR3 nucleotides are TGTGCCAGCAGCTTAGCCGGGATCACTGAAGCTTCCTTT. This gives the protein CASSLAGITEASF.

The chain carries TRBV19 and TRBJ2-5; tentative D call: TRBD2 (5 bases). Germline CDR1 reads LNHDA; CDR2 reads SQIVND (reference sequence). The CDR3 is 13 residues long. Trimming cost V 5 bases and J 5 bases, with 12 bases left between them. The chain's CDR3 is CASSLASPETQYF. The DNA of the CDR3 is TGTGCCAGTAGTCTAGCATCCCCCGAGACCCAGTACTTC.

This clonotype was picked up a small number of times. The genes are TRBV5-4 and TRBJ2-6; D is unresolved. The CDR3 length is 15 residues. Trimming removed 0 bases at V and 1 base at J, with 5 bases between. The V gene's germline CDR1 is SGHNT and CDR2 YYREEE (reference sequence). For the CDR3, the DNA is TGTGCCAGCAGCTTGGAAGGATCTGGGGCCAACGTCCTGACTTTC. This encodes CASSLEGSGANVLTF.

This clonotype showed up many times. The chain employs TRBV2 and TRBJ1-5; D not resolved. Germline values: CDR1 SNHLY, CDR2 FYNNEI. The CDR3 spans 14 residues. V was clipped by 3 bases and J by 5 bases, with 11 bases between them. CDR3 DNA sequence: TGTGCCAGCAGTGACAGATTCAGTGATCAGCCCCAGCATTTT. It translates to CASSDRFSDQPQHF.

This clonotype was counted at least ten times. CDR3 in DNA: TGTGCCAGCAGGGCGACAGGGTCCCCCCTCGAGCAGTACTTC. This sequence encodes CASRATGSPLEQYF. The chain has TRBV6-1 and TRBJ2-7; TRBD1 matches at 7 bases. J lost 6 bases, V lost 6 bases, and 11 bases had no gene match. The CDR3 spans 14 residues. Per the germline V gene, CDR1 is MNHNS and CDR2 is SASEGT.

This clonotype was detected many times. The CDR3 protein is CASSLGQGNTEAFF. CDR3 in DNA: TGTGCCAGCAGCTTAGGGCAGGGGAACACTGAAGCTTTCTTT. The V gene is TRBV7-9, the J gene TRBJ1-1; D is perhaps TRBD1 (5 bases). There are 14 residues in the CDR3. Germline values: CDR1 SEHNR, CDR2 FQNEAQ (reference sequence). The V end was cut by 1 base, the J end by 1 base, with 7 bases between.

About this clonotype itself: This could be a read error, since a much larger clone is one nucleotide away. This chain joins TRBV20-1 and TRBJ2-7; either TRBD1 or TRBD2 may fit D (6 bases each). Between the trimmed V and J ends, which lost 8 bases and 3 bases, there was a span of 17 bases. The CDR3 is 13 residues long. Germline V gives CDR1 DFQATT, CDR2 SNEGSKA (reference sequence). The CDR3: CSTGRKWDYEQYF. In nucleotides, the CDR3 is TGCAGTACAGGGAGGAAATGGGACTACGAGCAGTACTTC.

The chain recombines TRBV19 with TRBJ1-1, with unresolved D. The ends were cut back, 5 bases at V and 7 bases at J, with 11 bases in the middle. CDR1 LNHDA and CDR2 SQIVND come from the germline V gene (reference sequence). The CDR3 contains 12 residues. CDR3 region: CASSVEGIEAFF. The CDR3, as DNA: TGTGCCAGTAGTGTTGAAGGGATTGAAGCTTTCTTT.

This clonotype has more than one count but fewer than ten. A much larger clone differs by one base, so this may be a read error. The chain uses TRBV15 and TRBJ1-2, with D perhaps matching TRBD1 (5 bases). The CDR3 runs to 14 residues. From germline, CDR1 is LNHNV and CDR2 YYDKDF (reference sequence). The CDR3 nucleotides read TGTGCCACCAGAAGAGCGGGGGAGATCGGTGGCTACACCTTC. Translation: CATRRAGEIGGYTF.

This clonotype occurred many times. The CDR3, as DNA: TGTGCCAGCAGTTTATGGTTCCGGGGGGCGGACGGCTACACCTTC. It is translated as CASSLWFRGADGYTF. The chain carries TRBV28 and TRBJ1-2; tentatively, D is TRBD1 (6 bases). The germline V gene has CDR1 MDHEN and CDR2 SYDVKM. The V end lost 0 bases, the J end lost 8 bases, and 16 bases lay between the germline ends. This CDR3 comprises 15 residues.

A remark on this clonotype: A much larger clone differs from this one at a single base, so this may be a read error. The chain is built from TRBV2 and TRBJ1-5; a weak D match, TRBD1 (6 bases). Trimming pared 9 bases from V and 8 bases from J, leaving 32 bases between. The germline V gene has CDR1 SNHLY and CDR2 FYNNEI. The CDR3 has 18 residues. The CDR3 DNA reads TGTGCCAGACTTCCTAACCTTCCGTACAACAGGGAAAATGAGCCCCAGCATTTT. Its translation is CARLPNLPYNRENEPQHF.

The V gene is TRBV7-9, the J gene TRBJ2-7; 14 nucleotides line up with TRBD2. V shed 1 base, J shed 9 bases, and the junction held 8 bases outside the gene matches. Germline CDR1 and CDR2: SEHNR and FQNEAQ (reference sequence). The CDR3 runs 16 residues. This chain's CDR3 is CASSLGGTSGGPGQYF. CDR3 DNA sequence: TGTGCCAGCAGCTTAGGCGGGACTAGCGGGGGCCCGGGGCAGTACTTC.

The gene calls are TRBV7-9 and TRBJ2-5, with unresolved D. V was shortened by 3 bases and J by 4 bases, with 9 bases between the two germline ends. Germline lookup yields CDR1 SEHNR and CDR2 FQNEAQ (reference sequence). CDR3 length: 13 residues. CDR3 in amino acids: CASSFASPETQYF. The CDR3, as DNA: TGTGCCAGCAGCTTCGCCAGCCCAGAGACCCAGTACTTC.

This clonotype showed up many times. The J gene is TRBJ2-1, the V gene TRBV20-1; 11 nucleotides agree with TRBD2. With 6 bases clipped from V and 8 bases from J, the junction kept 6 bases outside the gene matches. In germline, CDR1 is DFQATT, CDR2 SNEGSKA (reference sequence). This CDR3 is built from 13 residues. The CDR3 DNA reads TGCAGTGCCCCGACTAGCGGGACGGATGAGCAGTTCTTC. Amino acid sequence: CSAPTSGTDEQFF.

A remark on this clonotype: A much larger clone is a single base away; this may be a read error. The genes are TRBV10-3 and TRBJ1-3; the D gene is possibly TRBD1 (5 bases). From germline, CDR1 is ENHRY and CDR2 SYGVKD. The CDR3 consists of 15 residues. CDR3 protein: CASSPAGGSANTIYF. Here the CDR3 DNA reads TGTGCCAGCAGCCCGGCCGGGGGGTCTGCAAACACCATATATTTT.

Comments on this clonotype: A much larger clonotype is one base distant, so this may be a read error. V is TRBV28 and J is TRBJ2-3, with D perhaps matching TRBD2 (6 bases). The CDR3 is 15 residues long. The V and J ends lost 3 bases and 2 bases respectively, with 12 bases between them. Germline loops: CDR1 MDHEN, CDR2 SYDVKM. The CDR3 loop is CASSLTRAYTDTQYF. CDR3 sequence (DNA): TGTGCCAGCAGTTTGACTAGAGCTTACACAGATACGCAGTATTTT.

For the CDR3, the DNA is TGCAGTGATACTAGCGGGGGCCGCAAAGATACGCAGTATTTT. This sequence encodes CSDTSGGRKDTQYF. The gene calls are TRBV20-1 and TRBJ2-3; 11 bases are shared with TRBD2. This CDR3 comprises 14 residues. J was trimmed by 5 bases and V by 7 bases; bases with no gene match: 8. Germline-derived CDR1 and CDR2 are DFQATT and SNEGSKA (reference sequence).

Remarks on this clonotype: With a much larger clone just one base away, this may be a read error. The chain carries TRBV27 and TRBJ2-5; tentatively, D is TRBD1 or TRBD2 (5 bases each). This CDR3 has 15 amino acids. V shed 6 bases and J shed 1 base, with 15 bases lying between them. CDR1 is MNHEY, CDR2 SMNVEV, per germline (reference sequence). CDR3 sequence (DNA): TGTGCCAGCAGGACCCGGTGGGACCGCCAAGAGACCCAGTACTTC. This sequence encodes CASRTRWDRQETQYF.